This TCR beta chain derives from a study of CD8 T cells in Susac syndrome. Reverse transcription used roughly 0.5 to 1 ug RNA and random hexamers. TCRdb called the immunoSEQ multiplex PCR reads again in MiXCR, with one record for every CDR3 protein. The sample lists 100,000 or so distinct CDR3 sequences; 95% were seen once. Recently defined diagnostic criteria classed the Susac syndrome patients as definite or probable. Germline CDR1 and CDR2: SGHTS and YDEGEE. The V and J ends lost 3 bases and 5 bases respectively, with 24 bases between them. The CDR3 is 17 amino acids. The J gene is TRBJ2-7, the V gene TRBV5-8; perhaps TRBD1 as D (6 bases). Sequencing was performed on CD8+ T cells from PBMCs. The receptor was isolated from a human donor with Susac syndrome. The CDR3 coding sequence is TGTGCCAGCAGCTCGCCCCTCATCAGGGGAGAGTGGGACGAGCAGTACTTC. It codes for CASSSPLIRGEWDEQYF.